The TCR beta chain under discussion was sequenced for a study of shared clonotypes between healthy human individuals. Overall study findings and caveats: The study generally estimated greater richness for naive than memory subsets.

In its sample, this clone was seen once. The antigen remains undetermined. CD45RO negativity and positive selection for CCR7 defined naive CD8 cells, a population that excluded terminally differentiated effector memory CD45RA+ cells. Donors were healthy HIV-negative adults without recently reported acute infections or vaccinations. Per germline, CDR1 MNHNS and CDR2 SASEGT. This CDR3 is built from 15 residues. V lost 6 bases, J lost 0 bases, and 15 bases lay in between. The run depth of the assay was deep. Repertoires were generated with immunoSEQ multiplex PCR, while TCRdb's copy carries only in-frame clones and drops some. The sample includes roughly 2.1 million clones, 85% to 95% seen only once; the top ten take more than 1.5%.

V and J are TRBV6-1 and TRBJ2-7; D possibly uses TRBD1 or TRBD2 (5 bases each). The clonotype originates from a young man in good health. Some clones in this sample may be carry-over from other donors' samples. Material for sequencing was naive CD8+ T cells from PBMCs. The CDR3 nucleotides read TGTGCCAGCAGGGACCCCGGGACGTCCTCCTACGAGCAGTACTTC. Translated, it gives CASRDPGTSSYEQYF.